This T cell receptor (beta chain) was profiled in a study of blood T cell repertoires in COVID-19. Turning to the study itself: Sites across the United States, Italy and Spain contributed samples from acute and convalescent COVID-19. Sample material is recorded as cDNA or gDNA derived from T cells, B-cell-depleted T cells, or PBMCs.

Under the authors' procedure: Estimation of nucleated cell counts relied on the amplification of reference gene primers. Clones were read by immunoSEQ multiplex PCR, and TCRdb kept only the in-frame ones, dropping some. V and J calls and clone size are as listed in that table; D and trimming were resolved from the DNA. The sample consists of hundreds of thousands of clones, around 85% of them appearing once. Sequenced input: peripheral blood. The receptor was isolated from a man aged 80 or over with acute or convalescent COVID-19.

The CDR3 protein is CASSRAGGGRDNEQFF. CDR3 nucleotides: TGTGCCAGCAGTCGAGCGGGGGGAGGAAGGGACAATGAGCAGTTCTTC. The V and J genes are TRBV7-9 and TRBJ2-1; 9 bases align to TRBD2. Germline V lookup: CDR1 SEHNR, CDR2 FQNEAQ (reference sequence). V dropped 6 bases and J dropped 5; count of bases not matched to a gene: 11. CDR3 length equals 16 residues. The full variable domain, rest sourced from reference TRBV7-9 and TRBJ2-1, is DTGVSQNPRHKITKRGQNVTFRCDPISEHNRLYWYRQTLGQGPEFLTYFQNEAQLEKSRLLSDRFSAERPKGSFSTLEIQRTEQGDSAMYLCASSRAGGGRDNEQFFGPGTRLTVL.